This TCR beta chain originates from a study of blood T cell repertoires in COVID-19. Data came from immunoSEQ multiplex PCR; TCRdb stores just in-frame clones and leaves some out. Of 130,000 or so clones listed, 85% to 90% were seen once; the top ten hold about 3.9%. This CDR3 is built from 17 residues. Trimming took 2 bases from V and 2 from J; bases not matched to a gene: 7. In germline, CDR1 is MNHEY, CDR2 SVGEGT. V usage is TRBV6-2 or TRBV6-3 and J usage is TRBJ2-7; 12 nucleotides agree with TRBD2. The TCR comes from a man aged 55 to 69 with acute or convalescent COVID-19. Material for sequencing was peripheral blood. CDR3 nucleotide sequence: TGTGCCAGCAGTTACCAGACTAGCGGGAGCAGCCCCTACGAGCAGTACTTC. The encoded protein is CASSYQTSGSSPYEQYF.